The 3 T cell receptor beta chains presented below share a single source sample, sequenced in a study of blood T cell repertoires in COVID-19. TCRdb's copy holds only in-frame clones and misses some; the assay was immunoSEQ multiplex PCR. The data show around 310,000 clones, 90% seen once. Sequencing was carried out using peripheral blood. The receptors originated from a woman aged 40-49 years with COVID-19, enrolled during active disease.

The chain links TRBV7-2 to TRBJ2-7; 7 bases match TRBD2. The CDR3 length is 16 residues. Germline values: CDR1 SGHTA, CDR2 FQGNSA. Unmatched junction bases numbered 8, after V lost 0 bases and J lost 3 bases. CDR3 in DNA: TGTGCCAGCAGCTTAGCCCCTAGCGGCGCATACTACGAGCAGTACTTC. It translates to CASSLAPSGAYYEQYF. Combining the CDR3 with reference TRBV7-2 and TRBJ2-7 gives the whole variable domain GAGVSQSPSNKVTEKGKDVELRCDPISGHTALYWYRQSLGQGLEFLIYFQGNSAPDKSGLPSDRFSAERTGGSVSTLTIQRTQQEDSAVYLCASSLAPSGAYYEQYFGPGTRLTVT.

The chain joins TRBV28 to TRBJ2-1, with 10 positions matching TRBD2. The germline V gene encodes CDR1 MDHEN and CDR2 SYDVKM. Losses at the gene ends were 3 bases for V and 3 bases for J; bases not matched to a gene: 5. The CDR3 contains 16 residues. CDR3 in amino acids: CASSFASGRGYNEQFF. CDR3 DNA sequence: TGTGCCAGCAGTTTCGCTAGCGGGAGAGGCTACAATGAGCAGTTCTTC.

The chain joins TRBV9 to TRBJ1-3; tentatively, D is TRBD1 (5 bases). Trimming left V 4 bases short and J 3 bases short, with 17 bases between. Germline V gene sequence: CDR1 SGDLS, CDR2 YYNGEE. The length of the CDR3 is 16 residues. The CDR3: CASSRGGEVGGNTIYF. The CDR3 coding sequence is TGTGCCAGCAGCCGCGGGGGGGAAGTCGGTGGAAACACCATATATTTT.